The clone carrying this T cell receptor beta chain was picked up one time. Clones were read by immunoSEQ multiplex PCR, and TCRdb kept only the in-frame ones, dropping some. The table includes 110,000 to 150,000 clones, around nine tenths detected once. The data were taken from a study of control samples from healthy donors and cancer patients. Germline V gene sequence: CDR1 SGHRS, CDR2 YFSETQ. The CDR3 consists of 14 residues. Losses at the gene ends were 1 base for V and 7 bases for J; bases not matched to a gene: 4. Material for sequencing was blood. The source of this sequence is a woman in her thirties in good health. The V gene is TRBV5-1, the J gene TRBJ2-1; 8 bases map to TRBD2. CDR3: CASSLSRGGNEQFF. The CDR3 bases are TGCGCCAGCAGCTTGAGCCGGGGGGGAAATGAGCAGTTCTTC.